The clone carrying this TCR beta chain was counted between two and nine times. Its antigen is not known. This sample was taken from a study of cytomegalovirus exposure and HLA in healthy donors. Study results and limitations: Researchers had no immune exposure information except CMV serostatus available. Earlier analysis looked at TCR beta V segments, and most were productive about 87% or about 30% of the time. Later examination showed HLA-associated TCR beta chains had greater clonal expansion than equally common others.

The CDR3 contains 15 residues. Germline trimming cut 4 bases from V and 1 base from J; bases unmatched to any gene: 3. The V gene's germline CDR1 is SGHTA and CDR2 FQGNSA. PCR was performed using 60 Vbeta and 13 Jbeta primers. Clones were sequenced by immunoSEQ multiplex PCR, and TCRdb holds only the in-frame ones, with some missing. The sample records roughly 150,000 clones, roughly four fifths being singletons. The clonotype was recovered from a middle-aged man in good health and CMV-seronegative. Sequencing was done on a sample of PBMCs. The chain has TRBV7-2 and TRBJ2-3, with 9 bases matching TRBD1. This CDR3 reads CASSSQGAGTDTQYF. In DNA, the CDR3 is TGTGCCAGCAGCTCACAGGGGGCCGGCACAGATACGCAGTATTTT.